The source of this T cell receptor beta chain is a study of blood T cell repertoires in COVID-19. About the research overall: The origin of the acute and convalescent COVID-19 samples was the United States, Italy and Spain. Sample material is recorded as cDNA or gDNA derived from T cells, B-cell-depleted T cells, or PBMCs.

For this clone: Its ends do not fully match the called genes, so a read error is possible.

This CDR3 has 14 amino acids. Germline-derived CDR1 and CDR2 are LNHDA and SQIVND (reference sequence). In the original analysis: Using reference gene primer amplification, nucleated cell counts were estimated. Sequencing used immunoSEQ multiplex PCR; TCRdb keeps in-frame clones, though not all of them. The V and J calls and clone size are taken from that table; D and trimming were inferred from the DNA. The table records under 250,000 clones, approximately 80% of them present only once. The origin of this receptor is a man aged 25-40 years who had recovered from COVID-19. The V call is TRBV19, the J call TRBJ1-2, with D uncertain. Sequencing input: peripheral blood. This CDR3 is CASGMGAALYGYTF. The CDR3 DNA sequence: TGTGCCAGTGGTATGGGAGCCGCCCTTTATGGCTACACCTTC.